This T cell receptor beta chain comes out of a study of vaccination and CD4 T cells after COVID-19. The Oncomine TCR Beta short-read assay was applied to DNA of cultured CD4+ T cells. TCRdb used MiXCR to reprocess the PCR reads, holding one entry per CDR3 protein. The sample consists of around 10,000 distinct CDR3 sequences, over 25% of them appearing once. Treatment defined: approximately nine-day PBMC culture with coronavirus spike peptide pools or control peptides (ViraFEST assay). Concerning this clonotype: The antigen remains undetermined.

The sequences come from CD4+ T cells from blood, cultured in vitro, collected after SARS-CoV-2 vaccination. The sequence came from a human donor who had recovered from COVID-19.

CDR3: CASSKTGEIKPQHF. The CDR3 DNA sequence: TGTGCCAGCAGCAAAACAGGGGAAATTAAGCCCCAGCATTTT. The chain combines TRBV7-9 with TRBJ1-5, with 7 nucleotides matching TRBD1. The CDR3 length is 14 residues. Trimming cost V 5 bases and J 8 bases; bases outside gene matches: 9. Looked up from germline, CDR1 is SEHNR and CDR2 is FQNEAQ (reference sequence).